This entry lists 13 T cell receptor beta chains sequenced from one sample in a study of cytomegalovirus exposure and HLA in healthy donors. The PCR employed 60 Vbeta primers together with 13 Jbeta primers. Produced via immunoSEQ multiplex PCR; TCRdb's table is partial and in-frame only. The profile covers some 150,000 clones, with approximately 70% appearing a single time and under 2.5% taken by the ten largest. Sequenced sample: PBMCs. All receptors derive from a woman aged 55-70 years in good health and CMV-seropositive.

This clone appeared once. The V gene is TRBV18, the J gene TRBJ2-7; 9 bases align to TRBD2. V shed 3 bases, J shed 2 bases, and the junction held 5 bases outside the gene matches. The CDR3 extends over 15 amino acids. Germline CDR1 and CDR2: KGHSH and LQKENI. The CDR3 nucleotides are TGTGCCAGCTCACCGACTAGCGGAGGGGCCTACGAGCAGTACTTC. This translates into CASSPTSGGAYEQYF.

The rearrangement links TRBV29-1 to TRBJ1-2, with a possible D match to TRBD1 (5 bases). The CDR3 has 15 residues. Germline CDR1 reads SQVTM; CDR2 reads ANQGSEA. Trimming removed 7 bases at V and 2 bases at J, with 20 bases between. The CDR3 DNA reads TGCAGCGCCGAGAGGGTCGGGGGTCCGAACTATGGCTACACCTTC. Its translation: CSAERVGGPNYGYTF.

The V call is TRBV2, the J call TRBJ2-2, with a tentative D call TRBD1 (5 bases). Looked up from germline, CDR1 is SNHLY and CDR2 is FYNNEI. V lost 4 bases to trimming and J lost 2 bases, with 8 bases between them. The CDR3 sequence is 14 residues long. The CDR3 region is CASSARANTGELFF. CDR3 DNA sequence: TGTGCCAGCAGTGCCAGGGCAAACACCGGGGAGCTGTTTTTT.

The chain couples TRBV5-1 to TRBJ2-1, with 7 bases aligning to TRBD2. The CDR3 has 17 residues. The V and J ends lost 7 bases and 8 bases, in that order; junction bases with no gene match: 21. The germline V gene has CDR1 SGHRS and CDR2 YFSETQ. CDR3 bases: TGCGCCAGCGCCCGGGGAGGCGGGAGACCCGGGGTGGATGAGCAGTTCTTC. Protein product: CASARGGGRPGVDEQFF.

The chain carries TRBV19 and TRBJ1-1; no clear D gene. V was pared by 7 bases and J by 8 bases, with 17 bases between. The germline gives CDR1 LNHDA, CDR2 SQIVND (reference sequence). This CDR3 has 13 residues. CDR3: CASKGEGGVEAFF. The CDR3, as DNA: TGTGCCAGTAAAGGAGAAGGAGGAGTAGAAGCTTTCTTT.

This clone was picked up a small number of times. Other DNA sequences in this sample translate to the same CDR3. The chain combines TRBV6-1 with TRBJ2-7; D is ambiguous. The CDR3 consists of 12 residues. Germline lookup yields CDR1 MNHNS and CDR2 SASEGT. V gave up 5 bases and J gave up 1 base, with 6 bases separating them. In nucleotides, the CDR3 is TGTGCCAGCAGTCCTCCTTCCTACGAGCAGTACTTC. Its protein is CASSPPSYEQYF.

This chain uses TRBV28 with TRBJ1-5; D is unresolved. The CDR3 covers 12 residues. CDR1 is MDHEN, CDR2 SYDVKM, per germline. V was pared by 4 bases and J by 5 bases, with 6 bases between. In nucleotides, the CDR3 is TGTGCCAGCAGTTCCTCTGATCAGCCCCAGCATTTT. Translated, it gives CASSSSDQPQHF. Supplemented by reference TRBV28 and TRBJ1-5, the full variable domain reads DVKVTQSSRYLVKRTGEKVFLECVQDMDHENMFWYRQDPGLGLRLIYFSYDVKMKEKGDIPEGYSVSREKKERFSLILESASTNQTSMYLCASSSSDQPQHFGDGTRLSIL.

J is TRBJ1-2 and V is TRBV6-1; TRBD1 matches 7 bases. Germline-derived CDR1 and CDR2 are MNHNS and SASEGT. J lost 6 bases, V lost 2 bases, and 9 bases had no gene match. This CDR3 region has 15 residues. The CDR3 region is CASSEPMTGIDGYTF. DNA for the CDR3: TGTGCCAGCAGTGAACCAATGACAGGGATCGATGGCTACACCTTC.

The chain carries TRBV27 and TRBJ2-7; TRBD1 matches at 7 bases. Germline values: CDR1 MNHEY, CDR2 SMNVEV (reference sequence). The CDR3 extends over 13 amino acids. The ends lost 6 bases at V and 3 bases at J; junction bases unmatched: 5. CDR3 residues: CASRRDRYYEQYF. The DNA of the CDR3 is TGTGCCAGCAGAAGGGACAGATACTACGAGCAGTACTTC.

The CDR3 sequence: CASSPAGAYTEAFF. For the CDR3, the DNA is TGTGCCAGCAGTCCTGCAGGGGCCTACACTGAAGCTTTCTTT. The chain employs TRBV2 and TRBJ1-1; a weak D match, TRBD1 (6 bases). Germline assignment: CDR1 SNHLY and CDR2 FYNNEI. The ends were cut back, 5 bases at V and 3 bases at J, with 13 bases in the middle. This CDR3 has 14 residues.

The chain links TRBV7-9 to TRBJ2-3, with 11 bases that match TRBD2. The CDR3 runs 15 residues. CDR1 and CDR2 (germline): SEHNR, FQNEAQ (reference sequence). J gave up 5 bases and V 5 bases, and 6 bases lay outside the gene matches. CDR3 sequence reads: CASSRLLAGGDTQYF. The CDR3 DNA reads TGTGCCAGCAGCCGTCTGCTAGCGGGAGGAGATACGCAGTATTTT.

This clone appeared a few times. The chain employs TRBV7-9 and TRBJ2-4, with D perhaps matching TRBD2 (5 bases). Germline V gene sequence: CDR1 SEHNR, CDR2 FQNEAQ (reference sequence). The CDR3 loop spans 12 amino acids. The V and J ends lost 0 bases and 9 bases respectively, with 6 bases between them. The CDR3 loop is CASSLAGSIQYF. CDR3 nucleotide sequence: TGTGCCAGCAGCTTAGCGGGGAGCATTCAGTACTTC.

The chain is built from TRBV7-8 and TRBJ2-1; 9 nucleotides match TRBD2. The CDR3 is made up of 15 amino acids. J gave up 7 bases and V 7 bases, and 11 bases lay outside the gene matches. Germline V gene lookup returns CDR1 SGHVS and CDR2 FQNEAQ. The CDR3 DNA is TGTGCCAGCAAGGGCGGGAGGGCCGAGGGGAATGAGCAGTTCTTC. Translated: CASKGGRAEGNEQFF.